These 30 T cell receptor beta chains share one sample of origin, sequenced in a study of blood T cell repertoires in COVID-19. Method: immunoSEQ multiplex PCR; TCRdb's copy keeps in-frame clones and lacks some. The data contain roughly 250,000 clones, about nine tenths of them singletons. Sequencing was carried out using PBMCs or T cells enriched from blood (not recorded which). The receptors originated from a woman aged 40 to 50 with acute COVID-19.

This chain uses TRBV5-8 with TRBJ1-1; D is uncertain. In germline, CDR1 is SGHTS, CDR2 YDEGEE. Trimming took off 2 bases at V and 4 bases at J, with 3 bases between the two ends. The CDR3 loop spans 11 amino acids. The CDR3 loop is CASSFFTEAFF. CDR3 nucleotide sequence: TGTGCCAGCAGCTTCTTCACTGAAGCTTTCTTT. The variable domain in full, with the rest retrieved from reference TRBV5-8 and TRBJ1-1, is EAGVTQSPTHLIKTRGQQATLRCSPISGHTSVYWYQQALGLGLQFLLWYDEGEERNRGNFPPRFSGRQFPNYSSELNVNALELEDSALYLCASSFFTEAFFGQGTRLTVV.

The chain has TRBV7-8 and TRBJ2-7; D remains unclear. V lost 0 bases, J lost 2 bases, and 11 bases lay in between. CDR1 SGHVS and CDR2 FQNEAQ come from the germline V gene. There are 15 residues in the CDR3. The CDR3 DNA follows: TGTGCCAGCAGCTTAGCGGAACTATCAACCTACGAGCAGTACGTC. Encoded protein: CASSLAELSTYEQYV.

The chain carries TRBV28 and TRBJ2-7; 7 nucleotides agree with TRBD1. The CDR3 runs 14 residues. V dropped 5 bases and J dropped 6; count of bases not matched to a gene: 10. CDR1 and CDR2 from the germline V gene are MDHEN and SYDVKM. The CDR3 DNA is TGTGCCAGCAGTCCACCCACAGGGGTGGGCGAGCAGTACGTC. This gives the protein CASSPPTGVGEQYV.

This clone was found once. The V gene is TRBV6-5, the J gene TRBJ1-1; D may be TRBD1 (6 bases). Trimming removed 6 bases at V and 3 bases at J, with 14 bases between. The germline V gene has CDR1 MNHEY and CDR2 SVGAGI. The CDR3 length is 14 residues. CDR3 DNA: TGTGCCAGCAGGCGACAGGAGGATTACACTGAAGCTTTCTTT. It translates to CASRRQEDYTEAFF.

Here the CDR3 reads CASSQMRGNTEAFF. CDR3 DNA sequence: TGTGCCAGCAGCCAAATGCGGGGGAACACTGAAGCTTTCTTT. The chain is built from TRBV5-8 and TRBJ1-1; D remains ambiguous. V lost 4 bases, J lost 1 base, and 11 bases lay in between. The CDR3 spans 14 residues. In germline, CDR1 is SGHTS, CDR2 YDEGEE.

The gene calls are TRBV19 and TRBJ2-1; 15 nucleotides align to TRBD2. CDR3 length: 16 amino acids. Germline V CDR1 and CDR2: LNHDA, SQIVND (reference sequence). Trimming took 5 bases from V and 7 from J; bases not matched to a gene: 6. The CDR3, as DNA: TGTGCCAGTAGTGGACTAGCGGGAGGGCTGGGTAATGAGCAGTTCTTC. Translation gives CASSGLAGGLGNEQFF.

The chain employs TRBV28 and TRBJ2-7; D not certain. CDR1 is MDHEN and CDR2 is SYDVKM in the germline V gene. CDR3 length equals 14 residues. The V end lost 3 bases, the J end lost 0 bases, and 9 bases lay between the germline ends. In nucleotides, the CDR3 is TGTGCCAGCAGTTTCCACTATTCCTCCTACGAGCAGTACTTC. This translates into CASSFHYSSYEQYF.

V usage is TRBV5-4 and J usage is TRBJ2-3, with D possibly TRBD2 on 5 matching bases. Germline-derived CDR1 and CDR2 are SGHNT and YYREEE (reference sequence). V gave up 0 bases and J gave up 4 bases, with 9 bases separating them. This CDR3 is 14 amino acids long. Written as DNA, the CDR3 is TGTGCCAGCAGCTTGGCCGAGGGCCCAGATACGCAGTATTTT. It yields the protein CASSLAEGPDTQYF.

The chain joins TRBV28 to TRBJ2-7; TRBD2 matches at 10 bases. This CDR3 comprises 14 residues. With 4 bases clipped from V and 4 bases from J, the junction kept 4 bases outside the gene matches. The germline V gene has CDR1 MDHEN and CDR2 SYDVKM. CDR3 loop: CASSWTSGVYEQYF. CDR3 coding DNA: TGTGCCAGCAGTTGGACTAGCGGCGTGTACGAGCAGTACTTC.

The CDR3: CASSPNLGQVNEKLFF. CDR3 DNA sequence: TGTGCCAGCTCACCCAATCTCGGACAGGTGAATGAAAAACTGTTTTTT. V gene TRBV18 combines with J gene TRBJ1-4, with 7 bases that match TRBD1. The CDR3 covers 16 residues. V gave up 3 bases and J gave up 5 bases; unmatched junction bases: 9. Germline V gene lookup returns CDR1 KGHSH and CDR2 LQKENI.

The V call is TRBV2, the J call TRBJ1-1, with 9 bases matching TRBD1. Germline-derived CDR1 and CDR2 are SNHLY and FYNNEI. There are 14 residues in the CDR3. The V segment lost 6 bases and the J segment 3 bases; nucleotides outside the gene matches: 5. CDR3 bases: TGTGCCAGCAGCGAACAGGGGGCTGACACTGAAGCTTTCTTT. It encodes CASSEQGADTEAFF.

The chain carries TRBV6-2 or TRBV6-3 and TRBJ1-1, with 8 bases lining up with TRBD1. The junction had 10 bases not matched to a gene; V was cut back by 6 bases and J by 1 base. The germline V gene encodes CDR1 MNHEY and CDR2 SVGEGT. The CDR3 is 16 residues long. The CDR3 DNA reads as TGTGCCAGCAGCCTCGCCTTTGGACAGGGGAACACTGAAGCTTTCTTT. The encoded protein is CASSLAFGQGNTEAFF.

Here the CDR3 DNA reads TGTGCCACCAGCAGAGGCAGGGGGCTTGCCTACGAGCAGTACTTC. This translates into CATSRGRGLAYEQYF. The rearrangement links TRBV15 to TRBJ2-7; 8 positions agree with TRBD1. This CDR3 comprises 15 residues. CDR1 and CDR2 from the germline V gene are LNHNV and YYDKDF (reference sequence). With 1 base clipped from V and 2 bases from J, the junction kept 4 bases outside the gene matches.

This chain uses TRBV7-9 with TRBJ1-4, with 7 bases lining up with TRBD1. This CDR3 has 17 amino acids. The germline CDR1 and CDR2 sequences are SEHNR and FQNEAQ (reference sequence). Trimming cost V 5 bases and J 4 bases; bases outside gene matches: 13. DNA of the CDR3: TGTGCCAGCAGCCCCGGGACAGATCCCTATCGTAATGAAAAACTGTTTTTT. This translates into CASSPGTDPYRNEKLFF. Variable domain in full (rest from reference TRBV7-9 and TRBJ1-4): DTGVSQNPRHKITKRGQNVTFRCDPISEHNRLYWYRQTLGQGPEFLTYFQNEAQLEKSRLLSDRFSAERPKGSFSTLEIQRTEQGDSAMYLCASSPGTDPYRNEKLFFGSGTQLSVL.

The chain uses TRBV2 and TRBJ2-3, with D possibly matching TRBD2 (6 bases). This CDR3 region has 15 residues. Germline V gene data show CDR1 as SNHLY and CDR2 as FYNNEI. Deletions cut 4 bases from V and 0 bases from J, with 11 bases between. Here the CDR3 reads CASSGPGLSTDTQYF. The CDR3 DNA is TGTGCCAGCAGTGGGCCGGGACTCAGCACAGATACGCAGTATTTT.

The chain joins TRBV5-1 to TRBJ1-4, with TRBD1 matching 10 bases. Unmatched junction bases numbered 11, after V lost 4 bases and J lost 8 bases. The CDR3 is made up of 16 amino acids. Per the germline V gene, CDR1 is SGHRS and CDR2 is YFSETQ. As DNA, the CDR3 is TGCGCCAGCAGCCCCTGGAGACAGGGGGCTGGAGAAAAACTGTTTTTT. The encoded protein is CASSPWRQGAGEKLFF. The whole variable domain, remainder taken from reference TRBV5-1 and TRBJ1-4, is KAGVTQTPRYLIKTRGQQVTLSCSPISGHRSVSWYQQTPGQGLQFLFEYFSETQRNKGNFPGRFSGRQFSNSRSEMNVSTLELGDSALYLCASSPWRQGAGEKLFFGSGTQLSVL.

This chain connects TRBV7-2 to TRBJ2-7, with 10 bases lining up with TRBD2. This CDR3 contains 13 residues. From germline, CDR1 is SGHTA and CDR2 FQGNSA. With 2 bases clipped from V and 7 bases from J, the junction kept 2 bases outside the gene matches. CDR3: CASSLLAGVEQYF. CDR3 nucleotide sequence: TGTGCCAGCAGCTTACTAGCGGGAGTTGAGCAGTACTTC.

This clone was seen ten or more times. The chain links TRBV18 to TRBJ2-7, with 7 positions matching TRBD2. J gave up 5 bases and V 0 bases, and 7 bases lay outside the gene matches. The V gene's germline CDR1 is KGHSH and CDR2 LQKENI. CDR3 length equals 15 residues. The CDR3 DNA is TGTGCCAGCTCACCACCCGGGAGGCGGTCGGACGAGCAGTACTTC. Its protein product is CASSPPGRRSDEQYF.

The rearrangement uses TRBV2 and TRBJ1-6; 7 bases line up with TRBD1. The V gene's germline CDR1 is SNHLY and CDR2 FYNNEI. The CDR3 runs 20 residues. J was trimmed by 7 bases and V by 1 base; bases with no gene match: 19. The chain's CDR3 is CASSEVVGGTEYSGNSPLHF. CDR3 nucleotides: TGTGCCAGCAGTGAAGTTGTTGGCGGGACAGAGTACTCAGGGAATTCACCCCTCCACTTT. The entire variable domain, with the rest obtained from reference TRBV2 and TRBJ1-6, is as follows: EPEVTQTPSHQVTQMGQEVILRCVPISNHLYFYWYRQILGQKVEFLVSFYNNEISEKSEIFDDQFSVERPDGSNFTLKIRSTKLEDSAMYFCASSEVVGGTEYSGNSPLHFGNGTRLTVT.

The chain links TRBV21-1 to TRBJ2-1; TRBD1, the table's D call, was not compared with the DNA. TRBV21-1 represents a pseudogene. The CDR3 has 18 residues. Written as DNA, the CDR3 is TGTGCCAGCAGCTTCCTCCCCCCGACAGGGGAGGTATGGCATGAGCAGTTCTTC. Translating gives CASSFLPPTGEVWHEQFF.

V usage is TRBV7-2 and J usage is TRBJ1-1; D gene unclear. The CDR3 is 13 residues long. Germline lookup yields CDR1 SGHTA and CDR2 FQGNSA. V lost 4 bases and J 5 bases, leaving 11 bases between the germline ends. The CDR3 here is CASSSTRGTEAFF. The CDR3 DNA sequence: TGTGCCAGCAGCTCAACTCGCGGAACTGAAGCTTTCTTT. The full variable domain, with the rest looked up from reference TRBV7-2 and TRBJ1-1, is GAGVSQSPSNKVTEKGKDVELRCDPISGHTALYWYRQSLGQGLEFLIYFQGNSAPDKSGLPSDRFSAERTGGSVSTLTIQRTQQEDSAVYLCASSSTRGTEAFFGQGTRLTVV.

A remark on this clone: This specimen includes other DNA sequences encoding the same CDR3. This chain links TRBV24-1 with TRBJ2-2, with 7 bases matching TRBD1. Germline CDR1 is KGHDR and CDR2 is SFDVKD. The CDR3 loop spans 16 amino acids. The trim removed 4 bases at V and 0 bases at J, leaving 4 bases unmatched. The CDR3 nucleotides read TGTGCCACCAGTGACTCCGGGACAGCGAACACCGGGGAGCTGTTTTTT. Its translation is CATSDSGTANTGELFF.

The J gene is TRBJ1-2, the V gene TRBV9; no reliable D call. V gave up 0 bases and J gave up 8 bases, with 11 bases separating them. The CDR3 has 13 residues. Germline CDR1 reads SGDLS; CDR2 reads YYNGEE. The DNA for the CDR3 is TGTGCCAGCAGCGTAGCTTTGAGAAAAGGCTACACCTTC. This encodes CASSVALRKGYTF.

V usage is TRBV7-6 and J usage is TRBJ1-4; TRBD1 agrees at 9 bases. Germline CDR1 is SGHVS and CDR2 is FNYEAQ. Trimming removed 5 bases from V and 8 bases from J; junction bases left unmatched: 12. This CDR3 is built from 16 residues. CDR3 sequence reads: CASSQWDRAIEEKLFF. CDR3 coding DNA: TGTGCCAGCAGCCAGTGGGACAGGGCAATTGAAGAAAAACTGTTTTTT.

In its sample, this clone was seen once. The CDR3 bases are TGTGCCAGCAGCTTAGGACAGGGTTTTGGGGCCAACGTCCTGACTTTC. Translated, it gives CASSLGQGFGANVLTF. The chain joins TRBV7-2 to TRBJ2-6, with 7 bases aligning to TRBD1. The CDR3 totals 16 residues. The ends lost 1 base at V and 3 bases at J; junction bases unmatched: 3. Germline CDR1 and CDR2: SGHTA and FQGNSA.

The DNA of the CDR3 is TGTGCCAGCAGAGCCCTCCCCCCTGGAAACACCATATATTTT. Its translation: CASRALPPGNTIYF. The V call is TRBV9, the J call TRBJ1-3; D is ambiguous. In germline, CDR1 is SGDLS, CDR2 YYNGEE. The CDR3 extends over 14 amino acids. V was clipped by 5 bases and J by 2 bases, with 11 bases between them. Looking up the rest from reference TRBV9 and TRBJ1-3 gives the full variable domain: DSGVTQTPKHLITATGQRVTLRCSPRSGDLSVYWYQQSLDQGLQFLIQYYNGEERAKGNILERFSAQQFPDLHSELNLSSLELGDSALYFCASRALPPGNTIYFGEGSWLTVV.

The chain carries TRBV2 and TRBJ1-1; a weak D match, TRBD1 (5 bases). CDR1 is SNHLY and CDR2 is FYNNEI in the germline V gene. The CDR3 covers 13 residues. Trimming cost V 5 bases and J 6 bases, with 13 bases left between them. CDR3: CASSTQGVAEAFF. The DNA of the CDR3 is TGTGCCAGCAGTACCCAGGGTGTCGCTGAAGCTTTCTTT.

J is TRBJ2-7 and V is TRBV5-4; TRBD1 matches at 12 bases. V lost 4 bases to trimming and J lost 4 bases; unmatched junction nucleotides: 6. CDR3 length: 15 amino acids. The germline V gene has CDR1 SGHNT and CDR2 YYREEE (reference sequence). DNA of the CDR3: TGTGCCAGCAGCAAGGGACAGGGGGCAAGGTACGAGCAGTACGTC. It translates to CASSKGQGARYEQYV.

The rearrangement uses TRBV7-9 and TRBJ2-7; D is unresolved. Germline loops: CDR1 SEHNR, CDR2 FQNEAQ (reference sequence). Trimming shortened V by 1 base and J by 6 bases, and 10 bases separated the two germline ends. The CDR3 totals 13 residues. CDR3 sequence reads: CASSLEVSFEQYF. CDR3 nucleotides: TGTGCCAGCAGCTTAGAAGTCAGTTTCGAGCAGTACTTC.

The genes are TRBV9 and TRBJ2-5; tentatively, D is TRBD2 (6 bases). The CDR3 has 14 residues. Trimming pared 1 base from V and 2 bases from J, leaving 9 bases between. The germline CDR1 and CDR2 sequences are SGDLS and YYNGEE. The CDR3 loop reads CASSVMGTQETQYF. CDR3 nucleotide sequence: TGTGCCAGCAGCGTAATGGGGACTCAAGAGACCCAGTACTTC. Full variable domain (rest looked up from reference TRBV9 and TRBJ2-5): DSGVTQTPKHLITATGQRVTLRCSPRSGDLSVYWYQQSLDQGLQFLIQYYNGEERAKGNILERFSAQQFPDLHSELNLSSLELGDSALYFCASSVMGTQETQYFGPGTRLLVL.